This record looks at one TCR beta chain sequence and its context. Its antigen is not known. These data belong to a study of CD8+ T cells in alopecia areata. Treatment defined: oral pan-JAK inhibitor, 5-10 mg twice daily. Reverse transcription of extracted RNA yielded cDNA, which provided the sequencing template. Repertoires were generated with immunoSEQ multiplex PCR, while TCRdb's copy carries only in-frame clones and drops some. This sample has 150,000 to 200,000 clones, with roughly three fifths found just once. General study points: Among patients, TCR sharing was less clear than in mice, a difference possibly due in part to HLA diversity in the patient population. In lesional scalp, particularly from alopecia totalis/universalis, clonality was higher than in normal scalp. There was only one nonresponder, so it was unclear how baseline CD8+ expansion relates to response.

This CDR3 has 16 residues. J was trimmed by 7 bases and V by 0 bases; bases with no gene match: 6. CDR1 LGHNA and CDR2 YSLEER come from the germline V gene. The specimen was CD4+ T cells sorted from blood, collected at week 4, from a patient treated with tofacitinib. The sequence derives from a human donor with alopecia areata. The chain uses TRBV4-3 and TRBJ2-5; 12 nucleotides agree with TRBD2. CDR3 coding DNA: TGCGCCAGCAGCCAAGAACTAGCGGGGGGCCTGGGGACCCAGTACTTC. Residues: CASSQELAGGLGTQYF.